The clone carrying this TCR beta chain was detected many times. Its antigen is still unknown. The ends were cut back, 4 bases at V and 2 bases at J, with 12 bases in the middle. This CDR3 contains 14 residues. Germline V gene sequence: CDR1 LGHDT, CDR2 YNNKEL (reference sequence). From RNA transcripts, TCR beta CDR3 regions were amplified. Using the HTBI primer set, a first-round RT-PCR was run on the TCR CDR3. TCRdb used MiXCR to reprocess the multiplex PCR reads, holding one entry per CDR3 protein. The sample has a few hundred thousand distinct CDR3 sequences, more than 15% seen once; the top ten hold 6.5% to 8%. Extraction of PBMCs used about 9.2 ml of fresh peripheral blood. This sample was included in a study of T cells in Graves' hyperthyroidism and ophthalmopathy. Study background: Peripheral blood samples were taken at initial diagnosis, prior to any treatment.

Study-level points and caveats: The model predicted ophthalmopathy a median 6.5 months before onset. Ophthalmopathy could be told apart from stable hyperthyroidism with a 13 V-J model.

This TCR was sampled from a woman in her twenties or thirties with Graves' hyperthyroidism. Sequenced: blood. The chain recombines TRBV3-1 with TRBJ2-7; possible D gene TRBD2, 6 bases. CDR3 nucleotide sequence: TGTGCCAGCAGCCGTCTCGGGAGAACCTACGAGCAGTACTTC. It yields the protein CASSRLGRTYEQYF.